The 8 T cell receptor beta chains in this list originate from one sample, sequenced in a study of blood T cell repertoires in COVID-19. Libraries were prepared by immunoSEQ multiplex PCR; TCRdb keeps only in-frame clonotypes and omits some of them. The sample has about 440,000 clones, around 90% seen once. Material: PBMCs or T cells enriched from blood (not recorded which). Every receptor here comes from a young man who had recovered from COVID-19.

This chain connects TRBV7-6 to TRBJ1-4; tentative D call: TRBD1 (6 bases). V was cut by 5 bases and J by 8 bases, with 18 bases left in between. CDR3 length equals 15 residues. The germline V gene has CDR1 SGHVS and CDR2 FNYEAQ. The CDR3 nucleotides are TGTGCCAGCAGCCTCACTCGACAGGTGGGCGAAAAACTGTTTTTT. It yields the protein CASSLTRQVGEKLFF.

The chain carries TRBV6-5 and TRBJ1-5; 7 nucleotides align to TRBD1. This CDR3 has 13 amino acids. In germline, CDR1 is MNHEY, CDR2 SVGAGI. Unmatched junction bases numbered 7, after V lost 6 bases and J lost 8 bases. CDR3 nucleotide sequence: TGTGCCAGCAGCTTTTACAGGGGAAAGCCCCAGCATTTT. Amino acid sequence: CASSFYRGKPQHF.

This clone was observed a single time. This chain connects TRBV13 to TRBJ1-4; D ambiguous. This CDR3 has 14 residues. V shed 7 bases and J shed 4 bases, with 13 bases lying between them. In germline, CDR1 is PRHDT, CDR2 FYEKMQ (reference sequence). The CDR3 loop is CASTSRSHNEKLFF. CDR3 nucleotide sequence: TGTGCCAGCACTTCAAGGAGCCATAATGAAAAACTGTTTTTT.

The genes are TRBV3-1 (or the pseudogene TRBV3-2) and TRBJ1-3; D uncertain. Germline V gives CDR1 LGHDT, CDR2 YNNKEL (reference sequence). Trimming left V 1 base short and J 1 base short, with 8 bases between. This CDR3 is built from 15 residues. The CDR3 region is CASSQAPGSGNTIYF. The CDR3 DNA sequence: TGTGCCAGCAGCCAAGCTCCGGGATCTGGAAACACCATATATTTT.

A word on this clone: Other DNA sequences in this specimen translate into the identical CDR3. This chain links TRBV6-6 with TRBJ1-4, with TRBD1 identical over 10 bases. In germline, CDR1 is MNHNY, CDR2 SVGAGI (reference sequence). The CDR3 has 14 residues. V shed 6 bases, J shed 7 bases, and the junction held 5 bases outside the gene matches. Written as DNA, the CDR3 is TGTGCCAGCAGCAGACAGGGGGCGAGTGAAAAACTGTTTTTT. Its translation is CASSRQGASEKLFF.

V is TRBV6-1 and J is TRBJ1-6, with D uncertain. V gave up 2 bases and J gave up 9 bases, with 8 bases separating them. The germline gives CDR1 MNHNS, CDR2 SASEGT. The CDR3 totals 13 residues. In DNA form, the CDR3 reads TGTGCCAGCAGTGAATGGGGAGGTTCACCCCTCCACTTT. It yields the protein CASSEWGGSPLHF.

The chain couples TRBV29-1 to TRBJ2-3; 7 positions agree with TRBD1. V shed 6 bases and J 2 bases; nucleotides not matched to a gene: 8. Germline loops: CDR1 SQVTM, CDR2 ANQGSEA. The CDR3 is made up of 14 amino acids. The CDR3 spells CSVARQGFTDTQYF. CDR3 coding DNA: TGCAGCGTAGCAAGACAGGGATTCACAGATACGCAGTATTTT.

This rearrangement joins TRBV7-8 to TRBJ2-5; no firm D call. Per the germline V gene, CDR1 is SGHVS and CDR2 is FQNEAQ. There are 13 residues in the CDR3. Between the trimmed V and J ends, which lost 4 bases and 4 bases, there was a span of 10 bases. The CDR3 loop reads CASSSYLTETQYF. The CDR3 region has the DNA TGTGCCAGCAGCTCCTACCTCACAGAGACCCAGTACTTC.